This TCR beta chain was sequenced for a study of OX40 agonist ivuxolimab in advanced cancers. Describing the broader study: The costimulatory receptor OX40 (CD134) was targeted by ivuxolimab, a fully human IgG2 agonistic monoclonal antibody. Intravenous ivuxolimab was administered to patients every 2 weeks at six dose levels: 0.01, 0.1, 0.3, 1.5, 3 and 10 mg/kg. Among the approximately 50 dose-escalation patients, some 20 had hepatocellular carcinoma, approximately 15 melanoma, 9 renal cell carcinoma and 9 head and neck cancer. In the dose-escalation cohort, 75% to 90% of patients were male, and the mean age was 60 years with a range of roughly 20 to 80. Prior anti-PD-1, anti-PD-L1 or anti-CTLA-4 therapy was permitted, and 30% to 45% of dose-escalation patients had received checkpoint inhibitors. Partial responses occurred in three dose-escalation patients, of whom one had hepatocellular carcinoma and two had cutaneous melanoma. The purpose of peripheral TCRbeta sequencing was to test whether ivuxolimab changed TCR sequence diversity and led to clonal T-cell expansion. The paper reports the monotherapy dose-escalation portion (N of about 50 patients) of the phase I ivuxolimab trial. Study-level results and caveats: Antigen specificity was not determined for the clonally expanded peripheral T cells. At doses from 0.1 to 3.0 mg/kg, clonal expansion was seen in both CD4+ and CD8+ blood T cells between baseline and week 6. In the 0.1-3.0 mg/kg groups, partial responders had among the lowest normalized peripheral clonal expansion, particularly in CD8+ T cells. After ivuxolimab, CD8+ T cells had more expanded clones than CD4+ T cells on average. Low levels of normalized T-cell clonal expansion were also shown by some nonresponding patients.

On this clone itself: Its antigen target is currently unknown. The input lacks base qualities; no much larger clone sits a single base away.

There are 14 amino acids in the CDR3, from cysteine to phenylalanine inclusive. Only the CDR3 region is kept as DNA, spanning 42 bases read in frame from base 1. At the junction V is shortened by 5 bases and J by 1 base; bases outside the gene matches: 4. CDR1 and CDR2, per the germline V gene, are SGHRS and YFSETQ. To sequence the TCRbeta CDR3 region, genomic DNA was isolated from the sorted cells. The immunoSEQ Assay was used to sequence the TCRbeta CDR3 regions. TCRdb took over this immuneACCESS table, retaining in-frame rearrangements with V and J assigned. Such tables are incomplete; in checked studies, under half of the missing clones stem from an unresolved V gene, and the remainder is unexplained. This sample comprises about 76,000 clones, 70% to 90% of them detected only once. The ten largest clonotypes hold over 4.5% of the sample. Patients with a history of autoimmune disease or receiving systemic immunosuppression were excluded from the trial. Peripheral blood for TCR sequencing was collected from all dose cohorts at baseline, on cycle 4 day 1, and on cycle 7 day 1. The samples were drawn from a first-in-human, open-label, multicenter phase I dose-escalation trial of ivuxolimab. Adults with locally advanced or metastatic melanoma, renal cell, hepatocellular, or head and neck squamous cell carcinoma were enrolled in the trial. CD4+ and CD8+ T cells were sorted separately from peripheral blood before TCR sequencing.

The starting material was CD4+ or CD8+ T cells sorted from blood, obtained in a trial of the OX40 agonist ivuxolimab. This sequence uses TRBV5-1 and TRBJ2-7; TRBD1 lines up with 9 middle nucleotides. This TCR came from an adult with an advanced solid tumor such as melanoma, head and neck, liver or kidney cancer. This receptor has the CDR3 CASRSGQGSYEQYF. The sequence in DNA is TGCGCCAGCAGGTCGGGACAGGGTTCCTACGAGCAGTACTTC.